This record covers a single TCR beta chain. This record comes from a study of blood T cell repertoires in COVID-19. Across the whole study: There were acute and convalescent COVID-19 samples, and they came from the United States, Italy and Spain. T cells, B-cell-depleted T cells, or PBMCs supplied cDNA or gDNA.

Repertoires were generated with immunoSEQ multiplex PCR, while TCRdb's copy carries only in-frame clones and drops some. The repertoire holds about 280,000 clones, with nearly 90% as singletons. Cohort allocation depended upon clinical history that participants reported. V lost 4 bases and J lost 2, with 10 bases in between. This CDR3 is 14 amino acids long. CDR1 MDHEN and CDR2 SYDVKM come from the germline V gene. The receptor's source is an older woman who had recovered from COVID-19. The sample comprised PBMCs or T cells enriched from blood (not recorded which). The rearrangement joins TRBV28 to TRBJ2-3; D gene unclear. The CDR3 reads CASSSPGPTDTQYF. The CDR3 DNA follows: TGTGCCAGCAGTTCACCAGGTCCCACAGATACGCAGTATTTT.